This TCR beta chain was recovered during a study of T cell changes during pregnancy in multiple sclerosis. TCRdb's table, derived via immunoSEQ multiplex PCR, lists solely in-frame clones and lacks some. The table includes under 55,000 clones, roughly 90% detected once. The CDR3 has 13 residues. With 4 bases removed from V and 3 bases from J, the gap between germline ends came to 10 bases. In germline, CDR1 is SQVTM, CDR2 ANQGSEA. The sample was PBMCs (not recorded whether the cells were cultured). The chain is built from TRBV29-1 and TRBJ2-1; D is ambiguous. The sequence derives from a female donor with multiple sclerosis, enrolled in a pregnancy study. For the CDR3, the DNA is TGCAGCGTTGTTCCCGACCTCTACAATGAGCAGTTCTTC. Residues: CSVVPDLYNEQFF.